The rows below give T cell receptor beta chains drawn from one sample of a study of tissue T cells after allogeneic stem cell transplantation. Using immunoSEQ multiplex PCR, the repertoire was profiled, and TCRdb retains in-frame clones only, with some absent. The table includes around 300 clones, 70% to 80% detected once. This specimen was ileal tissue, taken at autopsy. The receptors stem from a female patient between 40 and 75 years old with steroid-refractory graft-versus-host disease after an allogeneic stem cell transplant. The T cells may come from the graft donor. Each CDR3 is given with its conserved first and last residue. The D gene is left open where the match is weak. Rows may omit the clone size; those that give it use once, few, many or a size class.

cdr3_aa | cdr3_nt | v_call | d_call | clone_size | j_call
CASSHVKLGQPRTEAFF | TGTGCCAGCAGCCACGTAAAGTTAGGGCAGCCAAGGACTGAAGCTTTCTTT | TRBV7-6 | NA | NA | TRBJ1-1
CASNTDWTNHQSRANVLTF | TGTGCCAGTAATACAGATTGGACAAATCACCAAAGTCGGGCCAACGTCCTGACTTTC | TRBV19 | NA | NA | TRBJ2-6
CASSHVTGAEAFF | TGCGCCAGCAGCCATGTAACAGGGGCTGAAGCTTTCTTT | TRBV4-1 | TRBD1 | NA | TRBJ1-1
CASKGRGTEAFF | TGTGCCAGCAAAGGGAGGGGTACTGAAGCTTTCTTT | TRBV12-3/TRBV12-4 | NA | once | TRBJ1-1
CASSPTGGFREQYF | TGCGCCAGCAGCCCGACAGGGGGCTTTCGCGAGCAGTACTTC | TRBV5-1 | TRBD1 | NA | TRBJ2-7
CAISFHGPAGGETQYF | TGTGCCATCAGTTTTCATGGGCCAGCCGGCGGAGAGACCCAGTACTTC | TRBV10-3 | NA | NA | TRBJ2-5
CASSQGRGNREPEAFF | TGTGCCAGCAGCCAAGGGCGAGGAAACAGAGAGCCTGAAGCTTTCTTT | TRBV4-2 | NA | few | TRBJ1-1
CATSDPRGREQYF | TGTGCCACCAGTGATCCCCGAGGGCGCGAGCAGTACTTC | TRBV24-1 | NA | NA | TRBJ2-7
CASTWGGDDNEQFF | TGTGCCAGCACCTGGGGAGGGGACGACAATGAGCAGTTCTTC | TRBV7-2 | TRBD2 | few | TRBJ2-1
CASSQGYTQYF | TGTGCCAGCAGCCAAGGGTATACGCAGTATTTT | TRBV6-5 | NA | NA | TRBJ2-3
CASKQNYGYTF | TGTGCCAGCAAGCAGAACTATGGCTACACCTTC | TRBV28 | NA | once | TRBJ1-2
CASSPWTGNNQPQHF | TGTGCCAGCAGTCCTTGGACAGGGAACAATCAGCCCCAGCATTTT | TRBV28 | TRBD1 | NA | TRBJ1-5
CASSLARRETQYF | TGTGCCAGCAGTCTAGCGAGGAGAGAGACCCAGTACTTC | TRBV3-1/TRBV3-2 | NA | NA | TRBJ2-5
CASSLDSVYGYTF | TGTGCCAGCAGCCTGGACAGCGTTTATGGCTACACCTTC | TRBV12-3/TRBV12-4 | NA | NA | TRBJ1-2
CASSLVQGPNTGELFF | TGTGCCAGCAGTTTAGTGCAGGGCCCTAACACCGGGGAGCTGTTTTTT | TRBV27 | NA | NA | TRBJ2-2
CSVEVRGTNEKLFF | TGCAGCGTTGAAGTGAGGGGAACTAATGAAAAACTGTTTTTT | TRBV29-1 | NA | NA | TRBJ1-4
CASSEGQGWSYGYTF | TGTGCCAGCAGTGAAGGACAGGGTTGGAGCTATGGCTACACCTTC | TRBV6-1 | TRBD1 | NA | TRBJ1-2
CASSQRLAGPGELFF | TGTGCCAGCAGCCAGCGGCTAGCGGGACCCGGGGAGCTGTTTTTT | TRBV4-2 | TRBD2 | NA | TRBJ2-2
CASSEDSRPPREKLFF | TGTGCCAGCAGTGAAGACTCGAGGCCCCCTAGGGAAAAACTGTTTTTT | TRBV2 | NA | NA | TRBJ1-4
CASSPSTDTQYF | TGTGCCAGCAGTCCCAGCACAGATACGCAGTATTTT | TRBV27 | NA | hyperexpanded | TRBJ2-3
CASSYSSGSYNEQFF | TGTGCCAGCAGTTACTCGAGCGGGAGTTACAATGAGCAGTTCTTC | TRBV6-2/TRBV6-3 | TRBD2 | NA | TRBJ2-1
CASSHVTTGPHEQYF | TGTGCCAGCAGCCACGTAACGACAGGGCCCCACGAGCAGTACTTC | TRBV14 | TRBD1 | NA | TRBJ2-7
CASSNSPSGKSSYNEQFF | TGTGCCAGCAGCAACTCCCCTAGCGGAAAGAGCTCCTACAATGAGCAGTTCTTC | TRBV11-2 | TRBD2 | NA | TRBJ2-1
CASSFRLAGPAYNEQFF | TGTGCCAGCAGTTTTAGGCTAGCGGGACCTGCCTACAATGAGCAGTTCTTC | TRBV27 | TRBD2 | NA | TRBJ2-1
CASITPTGLNEQFF | TGTGCCAGCATCACACCCACGGGCCTCAATGAGCAGTTCTTC | TRBV5-6 | NA | once | TRBJ2-1
CASNDRGTEAFF | TGCGCCAGCAATGACAGGGGCACTGAAGCTTTCTTT | TRBV10-2 | TRBD1 | few | TRBJ1-1
CAWSVLRLRYNSPLHF | TGTGCCTGGAGTGTACTCCGGCTCCGATATAATTCACCCCTCCACTTT | TRBV30 | NA | NA | TRBJ1-6
CASSKRGVQGRNTEAFF | TGTGCCAGCAGCAAACGGGGGGTACAGGGGAGGAACACTGAAGCTTTCTTT | TRBV21-1 | NA | NA | TRBJ1-1
CASFDRFGTQYF | TGCGCCAGCTTTGACAGGTTTGGGACCCAGTACTTC | TRBV4-1 | NA | NA | TRBJ2-5
CSASKGVLAKNIQYF | TGCAGTGCTAGTAAGGGAGTATTAGCCAAAAACATTCAGTACTTC | TRBV20-1 | NA | NA | TRBJ2-4
CASSLVQSETQYF | TGCGCCAGCAGCTTGGTCCAGTCGGAGACCCAGTACTTC | TRBV5-1 | NA | NA | TRBJ2-5
CASRLGVTYTFSETQYF | TGTGCCAGCAGGCTTGGGGTAACTTACACTTTCTCTGAGACCCAGTACTTC | TRBV21-1 | NA | NA | TRBJ2-5
CAISGDTSYDNEQFF | TGTGCCATCAGTGGGGACACCTCGTATGACAATGAGCAGTTCTTC | TRBV10-3 | NA | NA | TRBJ2-1
CASSPPLLAGQGNIQYF | TGTGCCAGCAGTCCACCCCTACTAGCGGGTCAAGGGAACATTCAGTACTTC | TRBV27 | TRBD2 | NA | TRBJ2-4
CATEGTGGWYEQYF | TGTGCCACCGAAGGGACAGGGGGCTGGTACGAGCAGTACTTC | TRBV10-3 | TRBD1 | NA | TRBJ2-7
CASSRLADTQYF | TGTGCCAGTAGTAGACTAGCGGATACGCAGTATTTT | TRBV19 | TRBD2 | NA | TRBJ2-3